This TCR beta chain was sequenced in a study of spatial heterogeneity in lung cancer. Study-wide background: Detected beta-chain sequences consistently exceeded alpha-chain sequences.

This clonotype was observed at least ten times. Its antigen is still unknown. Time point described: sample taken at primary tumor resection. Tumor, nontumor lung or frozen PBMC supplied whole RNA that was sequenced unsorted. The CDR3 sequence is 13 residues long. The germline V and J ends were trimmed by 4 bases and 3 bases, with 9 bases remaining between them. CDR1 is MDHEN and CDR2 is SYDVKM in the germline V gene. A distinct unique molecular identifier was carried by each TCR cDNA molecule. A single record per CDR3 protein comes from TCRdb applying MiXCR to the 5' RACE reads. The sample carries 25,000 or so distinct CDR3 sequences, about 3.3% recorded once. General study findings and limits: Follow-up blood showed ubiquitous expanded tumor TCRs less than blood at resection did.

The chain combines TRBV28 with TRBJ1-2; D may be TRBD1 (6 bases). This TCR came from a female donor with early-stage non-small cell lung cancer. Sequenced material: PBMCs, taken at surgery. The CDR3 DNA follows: TGTGCCAGCAGTTGGACAGAACACTATGGCTACACCTTC. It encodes CASSWTEHYGYTF.